The rows below give T cell receptor beta chains drawn from one sample of a study of type 1 regulatory T cells. TCRdb itself ran the reads through MiXCR, one entry per CDR3 protein. Here the sample spans about 68,000 distinct CDR3 sequences, around 60% being singletons. No antigen has been identified for these receptors. The source material was cultured T cells, either the whole culture or a sorted T cell fraction (not recorded which). The receptors come from a human donor in good health. CDR3s include the opening cysteine and the closing phenylalanine or tryptophan.

v_call cdr3_aa
TRBV20-1 CSASYVGTEAFF
TRBV18 CASSPGAGDSYEQYF
TRBV20-1 CSVPTGLNYEQYF
TRBV20-1 CSGSGGPPYNEQFF
TRBV10-3 CAHAPQGRSGELFF
TRBV5-1 CASSIRDGTYEQYF
TRBV29-1 CSARLAVYNEQFF
TRBV5-4 CASSLLRGVNGVPDTQYF
TRBV18 CASSPRASNTGELFF
TRBV27 CASSWQGAGTEAFF
TRBV2 CASRGLEETQYF
TRBV12-3/TRBV12-4 CASSLESEGSGNQPQHF
TRBV7-9 CASSNRGDEQYF
TRBV12-5 CASGQDGTYGYTF
TRBV20-1 CSARRPGGNEKLFF
TRBV7-9 CASSLSLAGRGEQFF
TRBV2 CASSEFRENTGELFF
TRBV9 CASSAAVGADLRDTQYF
TRBV12-3/TRBV12-4 CASSLGTPSYEQYF
TRBV20-1 CSARQGRNTGELFF
TRBV5-4 CASSLGLVDGTQYF
TRBV28 CASRKGHTEAFF
TRBV29-1 CSWTSGYNEQFF
TRBV29-1 CSVPSGAGGSEQYF
TRBV14 CASSQDTGTLRNEQFF
TRBV11-2 CASSSTDSYEQYF
TRBV7-2 CASSLDLTGVLYSNQPQHF
TRBV29-1 CSVGLAIDTQYF